This T cell receptor (beta chain) is drawn from a study of Graves' ophthalmopathy and Graves' hyperthyroidism. Study findings and constraints: Ophthalmopathy was separated from stable hyperthyroidism by a 13-signature model with about 86% sensitivity and 81.08% specificity. Most thyroid-expanded clonotypes exceeding 0.001 frequency were also found in blood.

CDR1 is ENHRY, CDR2 SYGVKD, per germline. The CDR3 totals 16 residues. RNA transcripts yielded amplified TCR beta CDR3 regions. After a first-round RT-PCR with HTBI primers, a second-round multiplex PCR was run. TCRdb fed the multiplex PCR reads into MiXCR, producing one record per CDR3 protein. The table has roughly 1.1 million distinct CDR3 sequences, roughly 35% seen once. Patients were left out if they had other autoimmune diseases, uncontrolled infections, pregnancy or lactation. As diagnostic evidence, clinical symptoms, serum thyroxine, TRAb, thyroid ultrasound and orbital computed tomography were relied upon. On this clonotype: The antigen remains undetermined. Its ends do not fully match the called genes, so a read error is possible.

The receptor was derived from an adult man with Graves' hyperthyroidism. The sample taken for sequencing was peripheral blood or thyroid tissue (not recorded which). This rearrangement joins TRBV10-3 to TRBJ1-1; D ambiguous. The CDR3 is CAISEVGQALNTEASF. CDR3 coding DNA: TGTGCCATCAGTGAAGTGGGTCAGGCTTTAAACACTGAAGCTTCCTTT.